This T cell receptor beta chain was sequenced during a study of T cell repertoires in cytomegalovirus infection. At the level of the study: Researchers turned to recently identified HLA-C-restricted CMV epitopes as well as well-studied HLA-B-restricted ones. Shared public TCR beta signatures pointed to both CMV infection and a matching HLA type. Whole-study findings and limits: Across the ex vivo response, the dominant clonotypes were HLA-C-restricted CMV-specific TCR beta clonotypes. Pooled public TCR beta family frequency picked out CMV carriers with the relevant HLA.

TCRdb recomputed calls from the reads with MiXCR, one row per CDR3 protein. The repertoire has fewer than 900,000 distinct CDR3 sequences, 29% of them found once; the top ten carry around 12%. As to this clonotype: Antigen specificity is unknown.

Deletions cut 3 bases from V and 4 bases from J, with 15 bases between. Germline CDR1 LNHDA, CDR2 SQIVND (reference sequence). CDR3 length: 15 amino acids. The sequencing here drew on cultured CD8+ T cells from PBMCs, taken from culture after CMV antigen stimulation. The V call is TRBV19, the J call TRBJ1-2; D is undetermined. This TCR was recovered from a human donor in good health (CMV status not recorded). Some clones in this sample may be carry-over from other donors' samples. CDR3 region: CASSISAARIYGYTF. The CDR3 nucleotides are TGTGCCAGTAGTATTTCCGCGGCACGAATCTATGGCTACACCTTC.